A single sample gave rise to the 14 T cell receptor beta chains below, sequenced in a study of CD8 T cells in Susac syndrome. A quantity of roughly 0.5 to 1 ug RNA underwent reverse transcription using random hexamers. TCRdb called the immunoSEQ multiplex PCR reads again in MiXCR, with one record for every CDR3 protein. The table has approximately 230,000 distinct CDR3 sequences, around 95% seen once; the top ten hold 0.055% to 0.075%. The sample comprised CD4+ T cells from PBMCs. The receptors come from a human donor with multiple sclerosis.

The chain links TRBV18 to TRBJ1-5, with D tentatively TRBD1 (6 bases). Per the germline V gene, CDR1 is KGHSH and CDR2 is LQKENI. The V end lost 3 bases, the J end lost 7 bases, and 16 bases lay between the germline ends. There are 15 residues in the CDR3. CDR3 region: CASSPSAGGGQPQHF. In nucleotides, the CDR3 is TGTGCCAGCTCACCCAGCGCGGGAGGGGGACAGCCCCAGCATTTT.

The chain carries TRBV15 and TRBJ2-5; D is possibly TRBD1 (6 bases). This CDR3 comprises 12 residues. Germline V gene data show CDR1 as LNHNV and CDR2 as YYDKDF (reference sequence). V gave up 2 bases and J gave up 5 bases, with 6 bases separating them. CDR3: CATSRRGETQYF. The DNA for the CDR3 is TGTGCCACCAGCAGAAGGGGGGAGACCCAGTACTTC. The full variable domain, with the rest looked up from reference TRBV15 and TRBJ2-5, is DAMVIQNPRYQVTQFGKPVTLSCSQTLNHNVMYWYQQKSSQAPKLLFHYYDKDFNNEADTPDNFQSRRPNTSFCFLDIRSPGLGDTAMYLCATSRRGETQYFGPGTRLLVL.

The rearrangement joins TRBV20-1 to TRBJ2-3, with 15 nucleotides matching TRBD2. The CDR3 totals 16 residues. The ends lost 2 bases at V and 6 bases at J; junction bases unmatched: 6. Germline CDR1 is DFQATT and CDR2 is SNEGSKA (reference sequence). The CDR3 spells CSARPGLAGGRDTQYF. CDR3 bases: TGCAGTGCTAGACCGGGACTAGCGGGGGGCCGGGATACGCAGTATTTT.

This clonotype showed up just a few times. This chain links TRBV6-1 with TRBJ2-5; 8 bases are shared with TRBD2. The CDR3 extends over 14 amino acids. V lost 6 bases, J lost 1 base, and 4 bases stayed unmatched. Germline V gene sequence: CDR1 MNHNS, CDR2 SASEGT. The DNA for the CDR3 is TGTGCCAGCAGCTCGACTAGCGCCCAAGAGACCCAGTACTTC. It encodes CASSSTSAQETQYF.

This chain links TRBV4-1 with TRBJ1-2, with unresolved D. Germline CDR1 MGHRA, CDR2 YSYEKL. The V and J ends lost 3 bases and 4 bases respectively, with 15 bases between them. The CDR3 extends over 15 amino acids. The CDR3 DNA reads as TGCGCCAGCAGCCATCCCGCAGAGGGCAGCTATGGCTACACCTTC. Protein sequence: CASSHPAEGSYGYTF.

V gene TRBV5-1 combines with J gene TRBJ2-7; D ambiguous. The germline V and J ends were trimmed by 0 bases and 5 bases, with 6 bases remaining between them. This CDR3 contains 12 residues. Germline CDR1 is SGHRS and CDR2 is YFSETQ. CDR3 bases: TGCGCCAGCAGCTTGGAATCTGACGAGCAGTACTTC. It translates to CASSLESDEQYF.

This chain links TRBV28 with TRBJ1-5, with D uncertain. Per germline, CDR1 MDHEN and CDR2 SYDVKM. V lost 5 bases, J lost 5 bases, and 7 bases lay in between. The CDR3 covers 12 residues. The CDR3 region is CASSQRDQPQHF. The CDR3 DNA reads TGTGCCAGCAGTCAGAGAGATCAGCCCCAGCATTTT.

V and J are TRBV11-3 and TRBJ1-2; D is perhaps TRBD1 (6 bases). The CDR3 is made up of 14 amino acids. From germline, CDR1 is SGHNT and CDR2 YENEEA. Between the trimmed V and J ends, which lost 1 base and 8 bases, there was a span of 14 bases. This CDR3 is CASSLGQASSGYTF. CDR3 nucleotides: TGTGCCAGCAGCTTAGGACAGGCATCGTCGGGCTACACCTTC.

This chain links TRBV2 with TRBJ1-2, with TRBD1 as a possible D gene (6 bases). The CDR3 is 14 residues long. The ends were cut back, 6 bases at V and 3 bases at J, with 14 bases in the middle. Germline CDR1 and CDR2: SNHLY and FYNNEI. The CDR3 nucleotides read TGTGCCAGCAGGGGGGCGTGGATCGACTATGGCTACACCTTC. It codes for CASRGAWIDYGYTF.

The rearrangement links TRBV5-4 to TRBJ2-7; D possibly corresponds to TRBD2 (6 bases). The CDR3 spans 13 residues. Between the trimmed V and J ends, which lost 6 bases and 4 bases, there was a span of 14 bases. Germline-derived CDR1 and CDR2 are SGHNT and YYREEE (reference sequence). In DNA, the CDR3 is TGTGCCAGCAAGGCCCCGGGGAGGTACGAGCAGTACTTC. This gives the protein CASKAPGRYEQYF.

This clonotype was counted only a few times. The chain couples TRBV7-6 to TRBJ1-3; D ambiguous. V was shortened by 5 bases and J by 2 bases, with 4 bases between the two germline ends. Germline V gives CDR1 SGHVS, CDR2 FNYEAQ. CDR3 size: 12 residues. The CDR3 region is CASSHPGNTIYF. Written as DNA, the CDR3 is TGTGCCAGCAGCCACCCTGGAAACACCATATATTTT.

For the CDR3, the DNA is TGCGCCAGCAGCTCAGAAGGAGTAGCTAACTATGGCTACACCTTC. Translating gives CASSSEGVANYGYTF. The chain combines TRBV5-1 with TRBJ1-2; D unclear. The germline V and J ends were trimmed by 3 bases and 0 bases, with 12 bases remaining between them. CDR3 length: 15 amino acids. The germline V gene has CDR1 SGHRS and CDR2 YFSETQ.

V usage is TRBV29-1 and J usage is TRBJ2-5; D gene ambiguous. Germline values: CDR1 SQVTM, CDR2 ANQGSEA. CDR3 length: 13 amino acids. Trimming pared 6 bases from V and 4 bases from J, leaving 15 bases between. CDR3 sequence reads: CSVVATGLETQYF. The CDR3 nucleotides are TGCAGCGTGGTCGCGACTGGTCTAGAGACCCAGTACTTC. Filled out from reference TRBV29-1 and TRBJ2-5, the complete variable domain reads SAVISQKPSRDICQRGTSLTIQCQVDSQVTMMFWYRQQPGQSLTLIATANQGSEATYESGFVIDKFPISRPNLTFSTLTVSNMSPEDSSIYLCSVVATGLETQYFGPGTRLLVL.

The chain links TRBV20-1 to TRBJ1-2, with D hard to call. Between the trimmed V and J ends, which lost 0 bases and 0 bases, there was a span of 11 bases. The CDR3 runs 15 residues. The germline V gene has CDR1 DFQATT and CDR2 SNEGSKA (reference sequence). The CDR3: CSARDRRQSNYGYTF. The CDR3 nucleotides read TGCAGTGCTAGAGATCGTCGGCAGTCTAACTATGGCTACACCTTC.